The 13 T cell receptor beta chains reported below all come from one sample, sequenced in a study of sequential checkpoint blockade in melanoma. TCRdb keeps only in-frame clones here, not all; method: immunoSEQ multiplex PCR. The sample lists roughly 1,500 clones, roughly a fifth occurring once. Sample treatment: randomized to nivolumab then ipilimumab (arm A) or the reverse (arm B). The source material was tumor tissue (inferred from file names), sampled from a patient given nivolumab and ipilimumab in sequence. These receptor sequences come from a human donor with melanoma.

This clone is medium-sized by share. The chain joins TRBV11-3 to TRBJ2-2; D remains unclear. This CDR3 has 16 amino acids. Trimming cost V 3 bases and J 0 bases, with 11 bases left between them. Germline CDR1 is SGHNT and CDR2 is YENEEA. CDR3 DNA: TGTGCCAGCAGCTTCTTTGGTGGCCCGAACACCGGGGAGCTGTTTTTT. This encodes CASSFFGGPNTGELFF.

This clone is termed medium-sized (0.01 to 0.1%). The chain combines TRBV6-8 with TRBJ2-7; D is possibly TRBD1 (6 bases). With 0 bases removed from V and 2 bases from J, the gap between germline ends came to 14 bases. Germline CDR1 MNHGY, CDR2 SAAAGT. The CDR3 covers 16 residues. CDR3 in DNA: TGTGCCAGCAGTTACTCCGACAGGAGTCCAGCCTACGAGCAGTACTTC. It yields the protein CASSYSDRSPAYEQYF.

The J gene is TRBJ1-4, the V gene TRBV19; possibly TRBD1 for D (5 bases). The germline V gene has CDR1 LNHDA and CDR2 SQIVND (reference sequence). The CDR3 runs 16 residues. Trimming took 5 bases from V and 8 from J, leaving 21 bases between them. CDR3 region: CASSFTRDAGREKLFF. Here the CDR3 DNA reads TGTGCCAGTAGTTTCACCCGGGACGCGGGGAGAGAAAAACTGTTTTTT.

By share, this clone counts as medium-sized. The rearrangement uses TRBV6-8 and TRBJ2-3, with 9 bases that match TRBD1. With 10 bases clipped from V and 4 bases from J, the junction kept 12 bases outside the gene matches. The length of the CDR3 is 15 residues. Germline V gives CDR1 MNHGY, CDR2 SAAAGT. The CDR3 region is CATSSRTGDADTQYF. The CDR3 coding sequence is TGTGCCACTAGTTCCCGGACAGGGGACGCAGATACGCAGTATTTT.

The chain joins TRBV29-1 to TRBJ2-1, with D possibly being TRBD1 (5 bases). Germline CDR1 reads SQVTM; CDR2 reads ANQGSEA. The CDR3 is made up of 13 amino acids. The V end was cut by 8 bases, the J end by 9 bases, with 20 bases between. CDR3 sequence (DNA): TGCAGCACCTCCAGGGCAGGGTCGACTGAGCAGTTCTTC. Translated: CSTSRAGSTEQFF.

This chain connects TRBV19 to TRBJ2-2; TRBD1 matches at 9 bases. The ends lost 1 base at V and 1 base at J; junction bases unmatched: 10. The CDR3 runs 19 residues. The germline V gene has CDR1 LNHDA and CDR2 SQIVND (reference sequence). Here the CDR3 reads CASSIGPGQGGGNTGELFF. CDR3 nucleotides: TGTGCCAGTAGTATAGGGCCGGGACAGGGCGGTGGGAACACCGGGGAGCTGTTTTTT.

This clone showed up just a few times. V is TRBV18 and J is TRBJ1-1; D uncertain. The CDR3 totals 12 residues. Germline V lookup: CDR1 KGHSH, CDR2 LQKENI. Trimming removed 4 bases at V and 11 bases at J, with 14 bases between. DNA for the CDR3: TGTGCCAGCTCACTGCGGACCCACGAGGCTTTCTTT. Its translation: CASSLRTHEAFF.

The chain has TRBV14 and TRBJ2-1; D remains ambiguous. The V and J ends lost 1 base and 14 bases respectively, with 15 bases between them. This CDR3 has 13 residues. The germline V gene encodes CDR1 SGHDN and CDR2 FVKESK. The CDR3 nucleotides read TGTGCCAGCAGCCAAGTTCGCGACTCCCTAAAGTTCTTC. It yields the protein CASSQVRDSLKFF.

This clone is medium-sized (0.01 to 0.1%) by share. This chain links TRBV11-3 with TRBJ2-5; D possibly corresponds to TRBD1 (6 bases). CDR1 and CDR2 (germline): SGHNT, YENEEA. Between the trimmed V and J ends, which lost 1 base and 3 bases, there was a span of 18 bases. The CDR3 runs 17 residues. The CDR3 coding sequence is TGTGCCAGCAGCTTAGGGGCGAGGGGGTCCCCGAAAGAGACCCAGTACTTC. Its translation is CASSLGARGSPKETQYF.

This clone ranks as medium-sized. The V and J genes are TRBV11-3 and TRBJ1-1; TRBD1 agrees at 8 bases. CDR1 is SGHNT, CDR2 YENEEA, per germline. The CDR3 has 15 residues. Trimming at V came to 5 bases and at J to 5 bases, leaving 10 bases not matched to a gene. Here the CDR3 DNA reads TGTGCCAGCAGCCCAACCCAGGGGGCTGGGACTGAAGCTTTCTTT. It translates to CASSPTQGAGTEAFF.

The chain joins TRBV18 to TRBJ1-1; 8 bases match TRBD1. The CDR3 has 15 residues. Germline values: CDR1 KGHSH, CDR2 LQKENI. The junction had 8 bases not matched to a gene; V was cut back by 6 bases and J by 2 bases. The CDR3 nucleotides read TGTGCCAGCTCCCCCCCCGGGACAGGTAACACTGAAGCTTTCTTT. It is translated as CASSPPGTGNTEAFF.

The J gene is TRBJ2-1, the V gene TRBV5-1, with D unresolved. The V gene's germline CDR1 is SGHRS and CDR2 YFSETQ. This CDR3 spans 15 amino acids. Trimming took off 0 bases at V and 1 base at J, with 8 bases between the two ends. The CDR3 DNA reads TGCGCCAGCAGCTTGGGTTTACCGTCCTACAATGAGCAGTTCTTC. Its protein product is CASSLGLPSYNEQFF.

This clone is labeled as medium-sized. The chain carries TRBV11-3 and TRBJ1-2; D is possibly TRBD1 (5 bases). The germline CDR1 and CDR2 sequences are SGHNT and YENEEA. Trimming cost V 1 base and J 7 bases, with 16 bases left between them. CDR3 size: 15 residues. CDR3 in amino acids: CASSLGVQVSGGYTF. The CDR3 region has the DNA TGTGCCAGCAGCTTAGGGGTACAGGTATCGGGTGGCTACACCTTC.